The source of this T cell receptor beta chain is a study of blood T cells in healthy people across ages. Notes on the study in general: Aged donors had fewer naive CD4+ cells and lower diversity than long-lived donors.

With a J-beta primer mix and a sample-barcoded 5' primer, a second PCR ran roughly 7 to 11 cycles. A template-switch adaptor containing 12 random nucleotides labeled each cDNA molecule. TCRdb re-analysed the 5' RACE reads in MiXCR, keeping a single row per CDR3 protein. Here the sample spans roughly 1,500,000 distinct CDR3 sequences, roughly 40% being singletons. Germline CDR1 is MNHEY and CDR2 is SVGAGI. V dropped 4 bases and J dropped 6; count of bases not matched to a gene: 6. The CDR3 length is 14 residues. For this clonotype: The target antigen is unknown.

The chain has TRBV6-5 and TRBJ2-3; TRBD2 matches 8 bases. The sequenced sample consisted of blood. The source of this sequence is a woman under 30 in good health. The CDR3 coding sequence is TGTGCCAGCAGTTGGGCGGGGGGTGACGATACGCAGTATTTT. Translating gives CASSWAGGDDTQYF.